The sequence of this T cell receptor beta chain was determined in a study of blood T cell repertoires in COVID-19. Participant age was roughly 18 to 90 years, and participants resided in 20 to 30 US areas. Sequencing used immunoSEQ multiplex PCR; TCRdb keeps in-frame clones, though not all of them. The sample has roughly 430,000 clones; 88% are singletons. Germline CDR1 and CDR2: SGDLS and YYNGEE. The CDR3 extends over 14 amino acids. Trimming left V 4 bases short and J 4 bases short, with 12 bases between. Sequences were obtained from PBMCs or T cells enriched from blood (not recorded which). This receptor was obtained from a woman aged 40 to 50 with acute COVID-19. The chain couples TRBV9 to TRBJ1-3; D is unclear. The CDR3 region is CASSPPDNGNTIYF. CDR3 sequence (DNA): TGTGCCAGCAGCCCCCCCGACAACGGAAACACCATATATTTT.